This entry describes one T cell receptor beta chain. Antigen specificity is unknown. The data derive from a study of T cell responses to AZD1222 COVID-19 vaccine. Across the whole study: Recipients boosted at about 4 weeks or about 12 weeks are pooled. Regarding the study as a whole: Repertoires were collected only later (after the peak T cell response had occurred). Only a handful of AZD1222 recipients, roughly six in all, had baseline seropositivity. Increased Spike-specific TCR breadth and depth were observed after two AZD1222 doses.

Clones were read by immunoSEQ multiplex PCR, and TCRdb kept only the in-frame ones, dropping some. The table shows tens of thousands of clones, with 88% occurring only once. This TCR was sampled from an adult in good health. The source material was peripheral blood, sampled on day 0 of AZD1222 vaccination.

DNA for the CDR3: TGTGCCAGCAGCGTAGGAAGAGGTCAGCTAGATGGAAACACCATATATTTT. It encodes CASSVGRGQLDGNTIYF. The chain carries TRBV9 and TRBJ1-3; D ambiguous. Germline V CDR1 and CDR2: SGDLS, YYNGEE. V lost 0 bases and J 3 bases, leaving 16 bases between the germline ends. This CDR3 is 17 amino acids long. Based on the CDR3 plus reference TRBV9 and TRBJ1-3, the full variable domain is DSGVTQTPKHLITATGQRVTLRCSPRSGDLSVYWYQQSLDQGLQFLIQYYNGEERAKGNILERFSAQQFPDLHSELNLSSLELGDSALYFCASSVGRGQLDGNTIYFGEGSWLTVV.